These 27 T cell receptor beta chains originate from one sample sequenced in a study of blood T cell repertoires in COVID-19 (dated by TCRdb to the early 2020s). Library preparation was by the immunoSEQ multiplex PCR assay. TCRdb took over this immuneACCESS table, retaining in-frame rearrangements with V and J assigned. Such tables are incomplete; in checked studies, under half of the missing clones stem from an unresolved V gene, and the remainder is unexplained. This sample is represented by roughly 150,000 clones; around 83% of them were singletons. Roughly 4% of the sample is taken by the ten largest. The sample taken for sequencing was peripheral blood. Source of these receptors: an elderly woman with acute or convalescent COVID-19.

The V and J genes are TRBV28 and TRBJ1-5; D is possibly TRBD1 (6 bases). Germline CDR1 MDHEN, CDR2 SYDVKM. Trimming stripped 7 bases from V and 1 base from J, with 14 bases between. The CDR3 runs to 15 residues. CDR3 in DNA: TGTGCCAGCACCCAGCAGGGGATCAGCAATCAGCCCCAGCATTTT. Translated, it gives CASTQQGISNQPQHF.

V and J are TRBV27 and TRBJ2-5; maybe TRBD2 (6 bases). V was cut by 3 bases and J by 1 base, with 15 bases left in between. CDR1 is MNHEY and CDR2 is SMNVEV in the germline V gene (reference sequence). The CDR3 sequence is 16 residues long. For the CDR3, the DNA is TGTGCCAGCAGTTTGCCCCTCGGAGGGGTCCAAGAGACCCAGTACTTC. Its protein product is CASSLPLGGVQETQYF.

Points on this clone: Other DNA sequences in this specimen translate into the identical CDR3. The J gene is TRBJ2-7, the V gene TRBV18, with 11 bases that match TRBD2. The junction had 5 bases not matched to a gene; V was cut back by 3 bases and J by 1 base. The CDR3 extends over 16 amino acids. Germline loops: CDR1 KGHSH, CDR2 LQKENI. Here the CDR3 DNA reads TGTGCCAGCTCACCTCTCCTAGCGGGAGGATCCTACGAGCAGTACTTC. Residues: CASSPLLAGGSYEQYF.

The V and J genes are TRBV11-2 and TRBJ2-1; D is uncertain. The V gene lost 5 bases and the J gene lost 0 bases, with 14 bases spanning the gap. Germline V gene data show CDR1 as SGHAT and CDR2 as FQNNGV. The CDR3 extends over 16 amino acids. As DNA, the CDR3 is TGTGCCAGCAGCCTTTTCGGTTCTAGCTCCTACAATGAGCAGTTCTTC. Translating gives CASSLFGSSSYNEQFF.

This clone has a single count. In nucleotides, the CDR3 is TGTGCCAGTAAAGATCTAGCGGGGGTTCTTCAGACCCAGTACTTC. This encodes CASKDLAGVLQTQYF. V is TRBV19 and J is TRBJ2-5, with TRBD2 identical over 10 bases. CDR1 and CDR2 from the germline V gene are LNHDA and SQIVND (reference sequence). V shed 7 bases, J shed 6 bases, and the junction held 11 bases outside the gene matches. This CDR3 comprises 15 residues. Full variable domain (remainder filled in from reference TRBV19 and TRBJ2-5): DGGITQSPKYLFRKEGQNVTLSCEQNLNHDAMYWYRQDPGQGLRLIYYSQIVNDFQKGDIAEGYSVSREKKESFPLTVTSAQKNPTAFYLCASKDLAGVLQTQYFGPGTRLLVL.

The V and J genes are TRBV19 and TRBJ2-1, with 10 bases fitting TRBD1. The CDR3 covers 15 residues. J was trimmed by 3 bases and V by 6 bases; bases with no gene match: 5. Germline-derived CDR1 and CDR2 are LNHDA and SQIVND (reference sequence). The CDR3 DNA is TGTGCCAGTAGAGAAGGGGACAGGGGCTACAATGAGCAGTTCTTC. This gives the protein CASREGDRGYNEQFF.

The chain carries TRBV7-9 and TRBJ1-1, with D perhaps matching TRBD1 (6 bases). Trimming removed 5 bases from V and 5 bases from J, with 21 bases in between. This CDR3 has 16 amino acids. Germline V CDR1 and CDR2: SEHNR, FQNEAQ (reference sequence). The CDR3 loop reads CASSGGQGGQLTEAFF. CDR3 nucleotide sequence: TGTGCCAGCAGCGGTGGCCAAGGGGGTCAGCTTACTGAAGCTTTCTTT.

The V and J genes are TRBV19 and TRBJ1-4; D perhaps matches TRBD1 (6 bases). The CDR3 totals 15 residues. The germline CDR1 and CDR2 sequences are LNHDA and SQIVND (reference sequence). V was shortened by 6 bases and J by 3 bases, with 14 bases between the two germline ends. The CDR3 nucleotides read TGTGCCAGTAGGAACCTACAGGGATCTAATGAAAAACTGTTTTTT. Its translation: CASRNLQGSNEKLFF.

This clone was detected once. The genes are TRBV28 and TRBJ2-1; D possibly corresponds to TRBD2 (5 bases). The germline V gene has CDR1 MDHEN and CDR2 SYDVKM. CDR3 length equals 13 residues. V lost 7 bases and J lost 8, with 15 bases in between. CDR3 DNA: TGTGCCAGCACCGATTCCCGGCGGGATGAGCAGTTCTTC. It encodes CASTDSRRDEQFF.

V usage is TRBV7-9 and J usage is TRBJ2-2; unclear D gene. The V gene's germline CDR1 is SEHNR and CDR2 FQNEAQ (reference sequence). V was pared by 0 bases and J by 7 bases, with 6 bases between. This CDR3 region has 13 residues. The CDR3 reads CASSLALIGELFF. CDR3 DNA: TGTGCCAGCAGCTTAGCCCTAATCGGGGAGCTGTTTTTT. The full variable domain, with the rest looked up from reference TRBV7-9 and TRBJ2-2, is DTGVSQNPRHKITKRGQNVTFRCDPISEHNRLYWYRQTLGQGPEFLTYFQNEAQLEKSRLLSDRFSAERPKGSFSTLEIQRTEQGDSAMYLCASSLALIGELFFGEGSRLTVL.

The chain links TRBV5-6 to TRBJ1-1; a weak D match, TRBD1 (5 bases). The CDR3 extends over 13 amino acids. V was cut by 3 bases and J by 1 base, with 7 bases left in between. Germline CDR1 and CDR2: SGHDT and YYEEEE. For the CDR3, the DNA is TGTGCCAGCAGCTCAACAGGGAACACTGAAGCTTTCTTT. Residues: CASSSTGNTEAFF.

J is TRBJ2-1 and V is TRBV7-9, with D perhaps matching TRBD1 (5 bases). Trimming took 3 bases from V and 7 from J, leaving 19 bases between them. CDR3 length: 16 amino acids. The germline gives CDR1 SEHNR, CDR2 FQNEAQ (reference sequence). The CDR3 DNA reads TGTGCCAGCAGCTTTTTCGCGTCAGGGAACCCGAATGAGCAGTTCTTC. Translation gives CASSFFASGNPNEQFF.

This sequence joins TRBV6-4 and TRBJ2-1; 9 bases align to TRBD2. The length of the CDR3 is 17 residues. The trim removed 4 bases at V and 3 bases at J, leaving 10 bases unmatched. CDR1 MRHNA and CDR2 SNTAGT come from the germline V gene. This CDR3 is CASSVDYSGGSYNEQFF. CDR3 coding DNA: TGTGCCAGCAGTGTTGATTACAGCGGGGGGAGCTACAATGAGCAGTTCTTC.

CDR3 sequence (DNA): TGTGCCAGTTACCCTAGGACAGGGAACTATGGCTACACCTTC. This gives the protein CASYPRTGNYGYTF. The J gene is TRBJ1-2, the V gene TRBV2; 8 positions agree with TRBD1. This CDR3 spans 14 amino acids. CDR1 and CDR2 from the germline V gene are SNHLY and FYNNEI. Unmatched junction bases numbered 8, after V lost 9 bases and J lost 2 bases.

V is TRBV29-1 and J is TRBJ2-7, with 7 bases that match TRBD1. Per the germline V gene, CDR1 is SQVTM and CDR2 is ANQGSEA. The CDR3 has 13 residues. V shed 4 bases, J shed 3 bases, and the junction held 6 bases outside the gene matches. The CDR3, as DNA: TGCAGCGTTGTTGGGACAGCCTTCTACGAGCAGTACTTC. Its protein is CSVVGTAFYEQYF.

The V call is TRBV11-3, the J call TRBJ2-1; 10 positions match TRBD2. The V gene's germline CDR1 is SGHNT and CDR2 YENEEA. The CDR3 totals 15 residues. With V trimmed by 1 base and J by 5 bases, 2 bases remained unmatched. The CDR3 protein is CASSLGTSGNNEQFF. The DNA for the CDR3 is TGTGCCAGCAGCTTAGGGACTAGCGGCAACAATGAGCAGTTCTTC.

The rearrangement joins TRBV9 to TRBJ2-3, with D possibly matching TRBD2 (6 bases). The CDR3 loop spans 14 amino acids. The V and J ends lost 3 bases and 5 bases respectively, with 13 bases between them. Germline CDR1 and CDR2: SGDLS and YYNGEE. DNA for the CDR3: TGTGCCAGCAGCGCGCGGGGTTCCGGAGATACGCAGTATTTT. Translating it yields CASSARGSGDTQYF.

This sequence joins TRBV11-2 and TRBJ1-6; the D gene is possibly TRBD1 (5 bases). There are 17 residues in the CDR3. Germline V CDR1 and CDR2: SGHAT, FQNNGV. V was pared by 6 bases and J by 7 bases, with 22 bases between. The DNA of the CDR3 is TGTGCCAGCAGTGACCCAGGAGGGGCGCTCACCAATTCACCCCTCCACTTT. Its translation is CASSDPGGALTNSPLHF.

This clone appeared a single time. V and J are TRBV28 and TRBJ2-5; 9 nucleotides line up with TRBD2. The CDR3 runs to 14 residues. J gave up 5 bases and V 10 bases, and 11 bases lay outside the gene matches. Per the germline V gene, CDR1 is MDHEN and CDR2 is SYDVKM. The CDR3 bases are TGTGCCACCGTCATAGCGGGAGCGAGTGAGACCCAGTACTTC. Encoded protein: CATVIAGASETQYF.

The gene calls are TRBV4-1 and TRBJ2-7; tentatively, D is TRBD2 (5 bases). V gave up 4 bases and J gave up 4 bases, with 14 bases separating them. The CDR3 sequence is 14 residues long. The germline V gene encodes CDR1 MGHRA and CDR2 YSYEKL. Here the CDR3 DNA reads TGCGCCAGCAGCCTTGACCGACTATCTTACGAGCAGTACTTC. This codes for CASSLDRLSYEQYF.

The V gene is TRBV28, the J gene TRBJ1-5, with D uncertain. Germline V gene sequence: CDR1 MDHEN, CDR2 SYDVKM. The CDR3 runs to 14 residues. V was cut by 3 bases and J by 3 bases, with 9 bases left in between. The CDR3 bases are TGTGCCAGCAGTTTCGGTGGTGCCAATCAGCCCCAGCATTTT. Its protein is CASSFGGANQPQHF.

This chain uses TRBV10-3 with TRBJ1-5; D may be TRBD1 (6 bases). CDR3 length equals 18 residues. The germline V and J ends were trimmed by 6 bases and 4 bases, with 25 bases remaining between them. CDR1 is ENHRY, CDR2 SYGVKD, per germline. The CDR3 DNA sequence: TGTGCCATCAGCCCATCCCCACAGGGATTGGTCCCTAATCAGCCCCAGCATTTT. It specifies CAISPSPQGLVPNQPQHF.

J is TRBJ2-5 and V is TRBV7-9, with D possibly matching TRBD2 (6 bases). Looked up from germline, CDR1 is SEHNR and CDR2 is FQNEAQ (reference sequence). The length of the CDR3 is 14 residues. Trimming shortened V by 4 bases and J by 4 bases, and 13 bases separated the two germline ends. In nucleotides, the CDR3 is TGTGCCAGCAGCTCCTCGGGACTGGCAGAGACCCAGTACTTC. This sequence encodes CASSSSGLAETQYF.

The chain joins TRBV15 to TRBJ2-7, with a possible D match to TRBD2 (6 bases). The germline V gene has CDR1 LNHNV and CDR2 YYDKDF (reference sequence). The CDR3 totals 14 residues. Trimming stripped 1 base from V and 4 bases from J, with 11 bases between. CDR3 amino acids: CATSRGLVSYEQYF. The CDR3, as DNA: TGTGCCACCAGCAGAGGACTAGTTTCATACGAGCAGTACTTC.

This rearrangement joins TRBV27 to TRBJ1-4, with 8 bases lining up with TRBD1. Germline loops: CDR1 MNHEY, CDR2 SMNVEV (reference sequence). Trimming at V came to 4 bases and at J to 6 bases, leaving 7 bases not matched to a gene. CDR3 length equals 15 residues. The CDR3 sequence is CASSSLQGVYEKLFF. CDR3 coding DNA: TGTGCCAGCAGTTCGTTACAGGGGGTATATGAAAAACTGTTTTTT. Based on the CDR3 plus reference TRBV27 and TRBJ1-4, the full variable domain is EAQVTQNPRYLITVTGKKLTVTCSQNMNHEYMSWYRQDPGLGLRQIYYSMNVEVTDKGDVPEGYKVSRKEKRNFPLILESPSPNQTSLYFCASSSLQGVYEKLFFGSGTQLSVL.

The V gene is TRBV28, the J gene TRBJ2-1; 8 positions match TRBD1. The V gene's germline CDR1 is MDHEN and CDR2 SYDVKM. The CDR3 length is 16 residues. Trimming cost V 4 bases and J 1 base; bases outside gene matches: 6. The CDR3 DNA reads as TGTGCCAGCAGTTCGCAGGGGGCGCGGTCCTACAATGAGCAGTTCTTC. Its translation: CASSSQGARSYNEQFF.

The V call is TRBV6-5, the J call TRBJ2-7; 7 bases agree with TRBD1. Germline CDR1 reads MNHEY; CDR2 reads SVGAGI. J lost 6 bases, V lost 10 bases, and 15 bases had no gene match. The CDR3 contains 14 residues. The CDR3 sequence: CATYPDRDGTEQYF. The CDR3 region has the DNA TGTGCCACCTACCCCGACAGGGACGGAACCGAGCAGTACTTC.